This entry describes one T cell receptor (beta chain). Its specificity is not known. Produced via immunoSEQ multiplex PCR; TCRdb's table is partial and in-frame only. The sample yields 75,000 to 95,000 clones, nearly 90% seen once. The CDR3 loop spans 15 amino acids. The V and J ends lost 4 bases and 4 bases, in that order; junction bases with no gene match: 7. Germline assignment: CDR1 MNHEY and CDR2 SVGAGI. The entry originates in a study of T cell responses to AZD1222 COVID-19 vaccine. Findings and limits, study-wide: Among those given AZD1222, only 6 or 7 were seropositive at baseline.

The V call is TRBV6-5, the J call TRBJ1-2, with 9 bases lining up with TRBD1. This specimen consisted of peripheral blood, obtained on day 0 of MenACWY control vaccination. The receptor's source is an adult in good health. CDR3 region: CASSSKTGGGYGYTF. The CDR3, as DNA: TGTGCCAGCAGTTCCAAAACAGGGGGCGGCTATGGCTACACCTTC.